The T cell receptor beta chain described here comes from a study of cytomegalovirus exposure and HLA in healthy donors (TCRdb year 2017). Broadly, across the study: An earlier analysis of about 530 of the donors reported approximately 260 Gb of sequence data and 117 million unique TCR beta sequences obtained from around 190 million T cells. An early release covering some 640 HLA-typed donors comprised about 320 gigabases of sequencing data and around 85 million unique TCR sequences. Among the approximately 420 genotyped donors, under 90% belonged to the genetic ancestry cluster associated with self-reported Caucasian donors. The aim of the study was to test whether cataloging public T cell receptors could identify signatures of past pathogen exposure. The T cell repertoires of under 700 subjects were profiled by immunosequencing and related to cytomegalovirus serostatus. A separate validation cohort of about 110 different subjects was used in addition to the approximately 610-subject first cohort. High-throughput TCR immunosequencing, statistical association of individual TCRs with disease status, and machine learning were combined to predict cytomegalovirus infection status. In a later analysis, previously published TCR beta repertoires from some 640 donors were re-analyzed and high-resolution HLA genotyping was added so that TCR occurrence patterns could be studied. In the later analysis, no new phenotypic data were used to find candidate immune exposures; instead, reliance was placed on TCR beta sequences and their occurrence across donors. An earlier analysis of around 640 of the donors used high-throughput TCR beta sequencing to judge whether each TCR beta V gene segment behaved as functional or pseudogenic. Donor age, sex, ethnicity and CMV serostatus were compiled alongside the repertoire data. A later genetic analysis used genome-wide SNP genotypes for about three fifths of the 666 donors, treating that subset as a discovery cohort. Every discovery cohort repertoire had been produced on one sequencing platform. HLA typing covered class I and class II loci at four-digit resolution. The number of typed donors differed by locus: roughly 620-630 for A, B, C, DRB1 and DQB1; approximately 530 for DQA1; fewer than 610 for DPA1; and 450 to 480 for DPB1. Because of strong linkage in the cohort, roughly five DR-DQ haplotypes were treated as single units for association and clustering. Among over 350 genotyped donors of the cohort, an average of approximately 230,000 unique TCR beta nucleotide sequences were sequenced per donor, about a sixth of them non-productive.

Broader findings and caveats from the paper: Because some donors lacked HLA typing at each locus, the association tests relied only on the typed subset. Specific HLA alleles were associated with 16,951 TCR beta sequences at a false discovery rate of 0.05 in a later analysis. Presence/absence analyses assumed roughly uniform sequencing depth across donors, an assumption that may not hold. Most TCR sequences were seen in very few donors, while some public TCRs were found in many individuals. A group of highly shared sequence variants was considered likely to be a technical artifact of the sequencing pipeline. The classifier was reported to diagnose cytomegalovirus status with high specificity and sensitivity in both the original and validation cohorts. In this cohort, only TCR beta chains were sequenced, and detectable features were limited by the absence of alpha or paired-chain data. Most CMV-associated TCR beta chains appeared to be HLA-restricted in a later analysis, and the HLA associations seemed to be driven largely by CMV exposure. In the study, some 160 TCR beta chains were listed as associated with cytomegalovirus. According to a later analysis, parvovirus B19, influenza, CMV and Epstein-Barr virus appeared linked to several top co-occurrence clusters. A further reported finding was that TCR beta sequences accurately predicted the HLA-A and HLA-B alleles for most subjects in the first cohort. Broadly in line with IMGT annotations, most TCR beta V segments showed up in productive rearrangements about 90% or about 30% of the time in an earlier analysis of some 590 of the donors. In a later genetic analysis, fewer N-insertions in productive TCRs were reported among donors in an Asian-associated ancestry cluster than the 666-donor mean. Correlated functional status among segregating V segments might be attributable to linkage disequilibrium, but an unknown experimental factor could not be ruled out. An association between a missense DCLRE1C variant and V-gene and J-gene trimming of TCR beta chains was found in a later genetic analysis and replicated in an independent cohort. According to the authors, the approach could potentially be generalized to other disease states and immunological phenotypes. In a later analysis, HLA-associated TCR beta chains showed more clonal expansion and lower generation probabilities than non-associated chains that were equally common. In vitro tests confirmed that three of the cytomegalovirus-associated TCR beta chains recognize cytomegalovirus antigens. Seventeen rarely observed V segments, including chromosome 9 orphons, were excluded from the earlier analysis of some 590 of the donors because counts were too low. The only immune exposure information available for the cohort was CMV serostatus. According to a later analysis, TCR association rates differed among HLA loci, with DRB1 alleles showing the most associated TCRs and HLA-C alleles showing the fewest. When HLA alleles, especially DR and DQ, strongly co-occurred, attributing TCR associations to individual alleles was difficult.

With regard to this clone: Its antigen is still unknown. Qualities for individual bases were not recorded, and no much larger clone is one base off.

Library preparation employed the immunoSEQ multiplex PCR assay. A mixture of 60 forward primers for TCR Vbeta segments and 13 reverse primers for TCR Jbeta segments was used in the multiplex PCR. A multiplex PCR assay on genomic DNA amplified the CDR3 region of rearranged TCR beta genes. Amplified TCR beta libraries were sequenced as 87-base-pair reads on the Illumina HiSeq System. Turning to the authors' computational methods: Across the 666 repertoires, a later analysis counted 80 million or so unique TCR beta chains, around 11 million of which were shared by at least two donors. A nearest-neighbor algorithm error-corrected the raw reads and collapsed the reads into unique sequences, merging closely related sequences to remove PCR and sequencing errors. To assign V, D and J gene segments, CDR3 sequences were aligned to IMGT reference sequences. For a sequence to be retained, a match of at least six nucleotides was required to both a V gene segment and a J gene segment. Rearrangements were classified as productive when the CDR3 lacked stop codons and remained in frame with V and J, and all other rearrangements were classified as non-productive. CDR3 was defined according to IMGT convention as the region running from the second conserved V-encoded cysteine to the conserved J-encoded phenylalanine. The earlier analysis of 587 of the donors excluded sequences that lacked an unambiguous match to a single V gene segment. An earlier analysis of a few hundred of the donors called V segments functional above 56.7% productive rearrangements and segregating when the between-donor standard deviation exceeded 5%. A statistical classification framework was developed to diagnose cytomegalovirus status using the catalog of TCR beta chain sequences. In a later analysis, TCR nucleotide sequences were compared against IMGT/GENE-DB human TR gene sequences so that V and J genes could be assigned. A later analysis assigned CDR3 sequences and most-parsimonious VDJ recombination scenarios with the TCRdist pipeline. In a later analysis, every TCR beta chain was defined by the combination of its CDR3 amino acid sequence and its V-gene family, and reads without a unique V-gene family were dropped. As a way to deal with suspected cross-contamination and a sequencing artifact, a later analysis dropped approximately 570 nucleotide sequences that were highly shared and had low generation probability. In a later analysis, a clonal expansion index for each public chain was calculated from normalized within-repertoire ranks of inferred template counts. Generation probabilities in a later analysis came from a VDJ recombination model fitted to out-of-frame rearrangements, and those results were checked against IGoR. A later analysis scored TCR-TCR, TCR-HLA and TCR-CMV co-occurrence with hypergeometric tests, applying a repertoire-size bias correction to TCR pairs. A later analysis estimated false discovery rates by permuting HLA or CMV assignments 20 times. In a later analysis, co-occurring TCRs were grouped using DBSCAN, and TCRdist sequence similarity was added for clustering within HLA-allele-positive subsets. For co-occurrence clustering, repertoires with fewer than 30,000 or more than 120,000 public chains were excluded, along with 5 or 6 repertoires with anomalous nucleotide sharing. The table was pulled from immuneACCESS by TCRdb, which kept in-frame rearrangements only. Such tables lose some clones; where checked, under half of the loss comes from unresolved V genes, and the rest has no known cause. V and J calls and clone size are as listed in that table; D and trimming were resolved from the DNA. The sample has under 300,000 clones on record, 84% of them singletons. Of the sample, roughly 2% is held by the ten largest clones.

The cohort was made up of 500 to 800 healthy bone marrow donors. At the time of sampling, all cohort members were nominally healthy, though unrecorded immune exposures were likely present. The donor tested CMV seropositive and was one of the 289 seropositive cohort members. A peripheral blood sample was collected from each donor, and TCR beta sequencing was performed on peripheral blood mononuclear cells. Genomic DNA was extracted from the blood cell samples with the Qiagen DNeasy Blood Extraction Kit. This clonotype originated in a woman aged 40 to 49 in good health and CMV-seropositive. Sequenced: PBMCs.

Read as DNA, the sequence is TGTGCCAGTAGCTTGTCCCCGGGCGGGGAGCTGTTTTTT. This translates into CASSLSPGGELFF. The rearranged segments are TRBV19 and TRBJ2-2; the D gene cannot be named for sure. V is clipped by 6 bases and J by 7 bases, and the sequence between their germline boundaries is 12 bases long. The CDR1 and CDR2 encoded by the germline V gene (reference sequence) are LNHDA and SQIVND. The CDR3, from cysteine to phenylalanine, totals 13 residues. This entry keeps only the CDR3 DNA: 39 bases, framed from base 1.